This T cell receptor (beta chain) is drawn from a study of CD8+ T cells in alopecia areata. Study as a whole: The protocol delivered tofacitinib for 6 to 18 months, then withdrew it for 6 months.

The CDR3 spans 18 residues. CDR1 is MNHEY and CDR2 is SMNVEV in the germline V gene (reference sequence). Unmatched junction bases numbered 15, after V lost 5 bases and J lost 6 bases. Study observations and caveats: Normal scalp had lower clonality than lesional scalp, with alopecia totalis/universalis lesions showing this most strongly.

With respect to this clone: Antigen: not known.

Treatment indicated: oral pan-JAK inhibitor, 5-10 mg twice daily. Isolation of CD4+ and CD8+ T cells from PBMCs was achieved by sorting. RNA, once extracted, was reverse transcribed into cDNA for use as the sequencing template. Assay used: immunoSEQ multiplex PCR; TCRdb lists only in-frame clones, some missing. Of under 350,000 clones listed, 58% were seen once; the top ten hold approximately 1.8%. The chain is built from TRBV27 and TRBJ1-6; 8 bases align to TRBD1. The source of this sequence is a human donor with alopecia areata. The sequencing here drew on CD4+ T cells sorted from blood, taken at week 24, from a patient treated with tofacitinib. The CDR3 coding sequence is TGTGCCAGCAGTAGGGCCGGGGCGAGACAGGGGTTTAATTCACCCCTCCACTTT. Translated, it gives CASSRAGARQGFNSPLHF.